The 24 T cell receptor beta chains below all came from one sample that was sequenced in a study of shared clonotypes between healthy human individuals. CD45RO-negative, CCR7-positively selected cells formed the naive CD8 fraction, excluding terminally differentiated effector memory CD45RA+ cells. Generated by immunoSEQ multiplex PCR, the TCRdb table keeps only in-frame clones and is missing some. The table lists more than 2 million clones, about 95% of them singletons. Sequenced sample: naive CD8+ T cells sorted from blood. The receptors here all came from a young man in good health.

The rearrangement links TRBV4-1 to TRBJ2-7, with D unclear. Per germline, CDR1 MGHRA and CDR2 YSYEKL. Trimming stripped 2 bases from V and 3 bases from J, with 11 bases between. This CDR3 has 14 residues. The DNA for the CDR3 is TGCGCCAGCAGCCAACTATATAGGGACTACGAGCAGTACTTC. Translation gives CASSQLYRDYEQYF.

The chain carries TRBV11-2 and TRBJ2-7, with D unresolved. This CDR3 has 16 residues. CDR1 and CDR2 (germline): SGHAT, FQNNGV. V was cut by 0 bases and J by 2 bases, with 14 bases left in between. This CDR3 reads CASSLEAVRTAYEQYF. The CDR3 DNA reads TGTGCCAGCAGCTTAGAAGCCGTCAGGACGGCCTACGAGCAGTACTTC.

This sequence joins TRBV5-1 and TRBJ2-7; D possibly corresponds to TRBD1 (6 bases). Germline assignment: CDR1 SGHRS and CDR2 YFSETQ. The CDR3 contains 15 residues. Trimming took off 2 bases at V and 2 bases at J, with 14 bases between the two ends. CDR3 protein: CASSFRDTGPYEQYF. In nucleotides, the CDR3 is TGCGCCAGCAGCTTCCGGGACACCGGCCCCTACGAGCAGTACTTC. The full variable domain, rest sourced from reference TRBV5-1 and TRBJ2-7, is KAGVTQTPRYLIKTRGQQVTLSCSPISGHRSVSWYQQTPGQGLQFLFEYFSETQRNKGNFPGRFSGRQFSNSRSEMNVSTLELGDSALYLCASSFRDTGPYEQYFGPGTRLTVT.

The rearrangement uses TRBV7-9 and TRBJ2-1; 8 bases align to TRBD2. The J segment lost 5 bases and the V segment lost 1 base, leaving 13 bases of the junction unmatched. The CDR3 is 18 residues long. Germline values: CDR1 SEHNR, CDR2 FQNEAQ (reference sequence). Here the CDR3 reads CASSLDLPSGSPHNEQFF. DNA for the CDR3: TGTGCCAGCAGCTTAGACCTTCCGAGCGGGAGTCCCCACAATGAGCAGTTCTTC.

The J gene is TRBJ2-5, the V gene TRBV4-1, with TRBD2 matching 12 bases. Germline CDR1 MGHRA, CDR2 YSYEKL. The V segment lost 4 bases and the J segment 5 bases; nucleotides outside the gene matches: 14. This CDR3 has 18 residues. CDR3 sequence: CASSLTPPSGRAGETQYF. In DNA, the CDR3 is TGCGCCAGCAGCCTTACCCCTCCTAGCGGGAGGGCCGGGGAGACCCAGTACTTC.

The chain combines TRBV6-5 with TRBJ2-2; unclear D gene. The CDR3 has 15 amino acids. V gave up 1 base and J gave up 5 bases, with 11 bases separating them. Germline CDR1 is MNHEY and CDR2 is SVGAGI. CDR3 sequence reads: CASSYFVTETGELFF. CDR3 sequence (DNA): TGTGCCAGCAGTTACTTCGTGACCGAAACCGGGGAGCTGTTTTTT.

This CDR3 is CASSFYFGVREQYF. The CDR3 nucleotides are TGTGCCAGCAGCTTTTATTTTGGAGTCCGCGAGCAGTACTTC. The chain couples TRBV5-8 to TRBJ2-7; D not certain. Germline V gene sequence: CDR1 SGHTS, CDR2 YDEGEE. The V end was cut by 2 bases, the J end by 6 bases, with 15 bases between. The CDR3 sequence is 14 residues long. Full variable domain (remainder filled in from reference TRBV5-8 and TRBJ2-7): EAGVTQSPTHLIKTRGQQATLRCSPISGHTSVYWYQQALGLGLQFLLWYDEGEERNRGNFPPRFSGRQFPNYSSELNVNALELEDSALYLCASSFYFGVREQYFGPGTRLTVT.

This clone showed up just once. For the CDR3, the DNA is TGTGCCAGCAGCTTAGGGGGACAGTTTTCCGATGGCTACACCTTC. This codes for CASSLGGQFSDGYTF. This sequence joins TRBV7-9 and TRBJ1-2; TRBD1 agrees at 7 bases. CDR3 size: 15 residues. Germline CDR1 SEHNR, CDR2 FQNEAQ (reference sequence). Germline trimming cut 1 base from V and 6 bases from J; bases unmatched to any gene: 8. Supplemented by reference TRBV7-9 and TRBJ1-2, the full variable domain reads DTGVSQNPRHKITKRGQNVTFRCDPISEHNRLYWYRQTLGQGPEFLTYFQNEAQLEKSRLLSDRFSAERPKGSFSTLEIQRTEQGDSAMYLCASSLGGQFSDGYTFGSGTRLTVV.

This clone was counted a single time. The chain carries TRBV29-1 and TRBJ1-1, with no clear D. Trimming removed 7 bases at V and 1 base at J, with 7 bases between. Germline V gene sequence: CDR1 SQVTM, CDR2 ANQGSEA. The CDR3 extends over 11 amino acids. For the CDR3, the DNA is TGCAGCGCCCTCCCGAACACTGAAGCTTTCTTT. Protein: CSALPNTEAFF.

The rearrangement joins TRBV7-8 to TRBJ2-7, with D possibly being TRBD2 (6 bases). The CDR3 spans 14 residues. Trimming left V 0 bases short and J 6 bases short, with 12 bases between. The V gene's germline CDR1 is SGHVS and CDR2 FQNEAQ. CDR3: CASSLAGLLGEQYF. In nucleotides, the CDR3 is TGTGCCAGCAGCTTAGCGGGACTTTTGGGCGAGCAGTACTTC.

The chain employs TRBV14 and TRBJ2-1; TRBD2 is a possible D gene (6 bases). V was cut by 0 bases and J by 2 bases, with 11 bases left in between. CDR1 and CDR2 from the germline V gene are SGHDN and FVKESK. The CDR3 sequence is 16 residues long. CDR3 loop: CASSQDPGGTYNEQFF. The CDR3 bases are TGTGCCAGCAGCCAAGATCCTGGGGGGACCTACAATGAGCAGTTCTTC.

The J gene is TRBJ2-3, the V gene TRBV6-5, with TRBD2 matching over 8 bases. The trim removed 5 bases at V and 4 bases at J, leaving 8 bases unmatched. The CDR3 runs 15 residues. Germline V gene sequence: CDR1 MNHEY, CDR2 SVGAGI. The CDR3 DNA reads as TGTGCCAGCAGTCCCGCAGCGGGGGAGGCAGATACGCAGTATTTT. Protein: CASSPAAGEADTQYF.

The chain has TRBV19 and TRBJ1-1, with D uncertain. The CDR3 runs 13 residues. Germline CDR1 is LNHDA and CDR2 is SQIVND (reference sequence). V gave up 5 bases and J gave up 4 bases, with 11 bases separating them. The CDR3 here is CASSPRSRTEAFF. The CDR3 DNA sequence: TGTGCCAGTAGTCCGCGATCACGCACTGAAGCTTTCTTT. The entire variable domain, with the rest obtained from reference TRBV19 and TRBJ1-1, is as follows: DGGITQSPKYLFRKEGQNVTLSCEQNLNHDAMYWYRQDPGQGLRLIYYSQIVNDFQKGDIAEGYSVSREKKESFPLTVTSAQKNPTAFYLCASSPRSRTEAFFGQGTRLTVV.

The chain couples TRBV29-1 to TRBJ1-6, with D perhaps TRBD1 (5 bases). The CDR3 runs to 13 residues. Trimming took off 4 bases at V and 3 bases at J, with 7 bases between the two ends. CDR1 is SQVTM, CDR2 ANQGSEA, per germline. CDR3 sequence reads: CSVGGDYNSPLHF. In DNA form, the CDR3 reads TGCAGCGTTGGGGGGGACTATAATTCACCCCTCCACTTT. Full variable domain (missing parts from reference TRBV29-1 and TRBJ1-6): SAVISQKPSRDICQRGTSLTIQCQVDSQVTMMFWYRQQPGQSLTLIATANQGSEATYESGFVIDKFPISRPNLTFSTLTVSNMSPEDSSIYLCSVGGDYNSPLHFGNGTRLTVT.

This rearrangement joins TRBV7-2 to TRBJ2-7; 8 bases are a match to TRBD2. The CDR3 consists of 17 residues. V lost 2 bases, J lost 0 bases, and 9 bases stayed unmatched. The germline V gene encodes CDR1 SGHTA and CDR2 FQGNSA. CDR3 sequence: CASSLTLADSSSYEQYF. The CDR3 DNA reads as TGTGCCAGCAGCTTAACACTAGCGGACTCGAGCTCCTACGAGCAGTACTTC.

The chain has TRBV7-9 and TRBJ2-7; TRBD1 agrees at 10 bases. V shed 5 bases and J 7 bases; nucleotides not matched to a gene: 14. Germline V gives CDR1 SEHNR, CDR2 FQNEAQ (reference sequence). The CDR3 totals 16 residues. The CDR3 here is CASSPNRGDRGLEQYF. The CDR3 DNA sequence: TGTGCCAGCAGCCCCAACCGGGGGGACAGGGGCCTGGAGCAGTACTTC.

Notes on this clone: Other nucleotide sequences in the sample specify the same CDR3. The CDR3 DNA reads TGTGCCAGCAGTTTAGGAGGGGACAGCTACGAGCAGTACTTC. Translating it yields CASSLGGDSYEQYF. The genes are TRBV27 and TRBJ2-7; maybe TRBD1 (7 bases). In germline, CDR1 is MNHEY, CDR2 SMNVEV (reference sequence). Trimming left V 2 bases short and J 3 bases short, with 11 bases between. The length of the CDR3 is 14 residues.

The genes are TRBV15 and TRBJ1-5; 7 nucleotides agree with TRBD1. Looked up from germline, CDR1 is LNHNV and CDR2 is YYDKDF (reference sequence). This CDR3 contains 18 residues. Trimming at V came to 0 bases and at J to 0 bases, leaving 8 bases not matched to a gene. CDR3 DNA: TGTGCCACCAGCAGAGATCCGAACAGGGGATATAGCAATCAGCCCCAGCATTTT. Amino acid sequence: CATSRDPNRGYSNQPQHF.

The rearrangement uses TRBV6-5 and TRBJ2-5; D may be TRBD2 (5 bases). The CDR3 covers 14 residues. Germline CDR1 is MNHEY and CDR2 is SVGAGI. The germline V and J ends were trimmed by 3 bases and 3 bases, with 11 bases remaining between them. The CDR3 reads CASSYELREETQYF. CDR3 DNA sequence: TGTGCCAGCAGTTATGAGTTGCGGGAAGAGACCCAGTACTTC.

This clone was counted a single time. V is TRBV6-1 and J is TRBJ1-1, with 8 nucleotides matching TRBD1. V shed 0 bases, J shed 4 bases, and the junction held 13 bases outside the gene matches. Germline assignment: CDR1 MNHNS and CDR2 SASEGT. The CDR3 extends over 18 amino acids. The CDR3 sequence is CASSEALSRTGTGTEAFF. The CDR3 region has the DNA TGTGCCAGCAGTGAAGCCCTCTCTCGGACAGGGACGGGCACTGAAGCTTTCTTT.

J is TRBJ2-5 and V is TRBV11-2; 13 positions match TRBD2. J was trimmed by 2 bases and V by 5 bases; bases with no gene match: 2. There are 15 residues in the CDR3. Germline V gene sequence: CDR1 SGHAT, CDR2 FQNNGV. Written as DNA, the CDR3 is TGTGCCAGCAGCCGGACTAGCGGGAGTCAAGAGACCCAGTACTTC. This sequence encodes CASSRTSGSQETQYF.

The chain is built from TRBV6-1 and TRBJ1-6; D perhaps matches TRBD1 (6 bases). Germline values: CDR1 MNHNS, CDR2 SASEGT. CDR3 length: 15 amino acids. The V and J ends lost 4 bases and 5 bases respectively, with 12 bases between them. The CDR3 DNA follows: TGTGCCAGCAGTGGCAGGGACACCAATAATTCACCCCTCCACTTT. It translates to CASSGRDTNNSPLHF.

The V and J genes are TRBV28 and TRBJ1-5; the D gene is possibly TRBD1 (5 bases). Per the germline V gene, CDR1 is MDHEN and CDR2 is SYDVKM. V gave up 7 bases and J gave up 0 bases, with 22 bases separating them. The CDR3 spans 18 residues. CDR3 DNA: TGTGCCAGCAACCCCTCGGGGGAGGGCCTGTATAGCAATCAGCCCCAGCATTTT. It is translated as CASNPSGEGLYSNQPQHF. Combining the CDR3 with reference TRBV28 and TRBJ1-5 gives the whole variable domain DVKVTQSSRYLVKRTGEKVFLECVQDMDHENMFWYRQDPGLGLRLIYFSYDVKMKEKGDIPEGYSVSREKKERFSLILESASTNQTSMYLCASNPSGEGLYSNQPQHFGDGTRLSIL.

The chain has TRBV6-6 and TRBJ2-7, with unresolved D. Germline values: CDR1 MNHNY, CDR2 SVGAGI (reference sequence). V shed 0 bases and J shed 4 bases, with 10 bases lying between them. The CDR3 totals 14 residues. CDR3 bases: TGTGCCAGCAGTTACTCTACTAACGGATACGAGCAGTACTTC. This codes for CASSYSTNGYEQYF.